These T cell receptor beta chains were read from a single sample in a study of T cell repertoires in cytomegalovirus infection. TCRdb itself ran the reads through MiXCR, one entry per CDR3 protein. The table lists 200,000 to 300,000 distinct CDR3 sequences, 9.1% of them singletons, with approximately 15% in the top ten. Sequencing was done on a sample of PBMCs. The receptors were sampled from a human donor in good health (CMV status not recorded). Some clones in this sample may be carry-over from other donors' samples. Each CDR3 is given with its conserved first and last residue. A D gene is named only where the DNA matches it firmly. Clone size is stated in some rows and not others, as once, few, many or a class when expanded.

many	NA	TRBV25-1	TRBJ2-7	TGTGCCAGCACCAAGGAGGCGGAAGCCTACGAGCAGTACTTC	CASTKEAEAYEQYF
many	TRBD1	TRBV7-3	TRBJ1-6	TGTGCCAGCAGCTTAATGGGACAGGGGACTTCACCCCTCCACTTT	CASSLMGQGTSPLHF
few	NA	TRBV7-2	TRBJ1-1	TGTGCCAGCAGCTTGCACAGGGAAGGTGAAGCTTTCTTT	CASSLHREGEAFF
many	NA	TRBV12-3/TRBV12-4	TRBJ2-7	TGTGCCAGCTCACACGCGGGCATAGGGGAGCAGTACTTC	CASSHAGIGEQYF
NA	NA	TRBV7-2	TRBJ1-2	TGTGCCAGCAGCTTAAGACAGGAGTCGGCAGCCACCTTC	CASSLRQESAATF
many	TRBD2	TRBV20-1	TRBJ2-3	TGCAGTGCTAGAGATTCTCTCGATAGCGGGTTCACAGATACGCAGTATTTT	CSARDSLDSGFTDTQYF
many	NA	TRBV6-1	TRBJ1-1	TGTGCCAGCAGTTATTCTAGATTTTTGGCCACTGAAGCTTTCTTT	CASSYSRFLATEAFF
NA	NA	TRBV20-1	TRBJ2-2	TGCAGTGCCTGGTGGTCCGGGGAGCTGTTTTTT	CSAWWSGELFF
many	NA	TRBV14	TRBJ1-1	TGTGCCAGCAGATCCATGGACAAGAACACTGAAGCTTTCTTT	CASRSMDKNTEAFF
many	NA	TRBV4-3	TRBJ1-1	TGCGCCAGCAGCCAAGAGGGAGGCCTGAACACTGAAGCTTTCTTT	CASSQEGGLNTEAFF
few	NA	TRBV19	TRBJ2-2	TGTGCCAGTAGTATGACTCCAGGGGAGGACACCGGGGAGCTGTTTTTT	CASSMTPGEDTGELFF
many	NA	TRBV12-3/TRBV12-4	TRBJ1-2	TGTGCCAGCAGTTCCCGAAACTATGGCTACACCTTC	CASSSRNYGYTF
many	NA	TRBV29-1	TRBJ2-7	TGCAGCGTTGAAGGCAGGGGCGACGAGCAGTACTTC	CSVEGRGDEQYF
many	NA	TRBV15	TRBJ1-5	TGTGCCACCAGCAGAGAAACAGTTTATAGCAATCAGCCCCAGCATTTT	CATSRETVYSNQPQHF
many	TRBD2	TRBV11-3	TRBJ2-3	TGTGCCAGCAGCTTCCCTTTCAGCGGGGGGGCTGATACGCAGTATTTT	CASSFPFSGGADTQYF
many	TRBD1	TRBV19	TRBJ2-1	TGTGCCAGTAGTCGGGTTATTGGGACAGGACACAATGAGCAGTTCTTC	CASSRVIGTGHNEQFF
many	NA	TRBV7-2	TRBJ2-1	TGTGCCACCAGACTGGGGCCCGGTGGGTACAATGAGCAGTTCTTC	CATRLGPGGYNEQFF
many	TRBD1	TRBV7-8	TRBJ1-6	TGTGCCAGCAGCGGGCGACAGGGGGTGAGCTCACCCCTCCACTTT	CASSGRQGVSSPLHF